A single sample is the source of the 11 T cell receptor beta chains below, sequenced in a study of cytomegalovirus exposure and HLA in healthy donors. The PCR ran on 60 Vbeta and 13 Jbeta primers. Using immunoSEQ multiplex PCR, the repertoire was profiled, and TCRdb retains in-frame clones only, with some absent. The table lists 140,000 to 150,000 clones, approximately 80% of them singletons. Sample: PBMCs. Source of these receptors: a male donor in good health and CMV-seronegative.

This clone was counted only a few times. The chain recombines TRBV19 with TRBJ2-7; D might be TRBD2 (6 bases). Trimming removed 1 base at V and 6 bases at J, with 13 bases between. CDR1 and CDR2 (germline): LNHDA, SQIVND (reference sequence). The CDR3 extends over 14 amino acids. The CDR3 DNA is TGTGCCAGTAGTATAGGCGGGGCAACGGGCGAGCAGTACTTC. Translated, it gives CASSIGGATGEQYF.

This CDR3 is CSVQGAWTEAFF. In DNA, the CDR3 is TGCAGCGTCCAGGGGGCCTGGACTGAAGCTTTCTTT. This chain links TRBV29-1 with TRBJ1-1; 8 nucleotides line up with TRBD1. V lost 6 bases to trimming and J lost 5 bases; unmatched junction nucleotides: 5. The CDR3 runs 12 residues. Germline CDR1 is SQVTM and CDR2 is ANQGSEA.

The J gene is TRBJ1-2, the V gene TRBV28; TRBD1 matches 7 bases. Germline V gene data show CDR1 as MDHEN and CDR2 as SYDVKM. The CDR3 spans 13 residues. V trimming: 5 bases; J trimming: 7 bases; junction bases outside the gene matches: 7. The CDR3 coding sequence is TGTGCCAGCAGTCCTCGACAGGGCTTTGGCTACACCTTC. Its protein is CASSPRQGFGYTF.

This clone was counted a few times. The V gene is TRBV7-2, the J gene TRBJ2-5; TRBD2 matches at 10 bases. TRBJ2-7 explains the end of the DNA better; the J call may be wrong. The germline gives CDR1 SGHTA, CDR2 FQGNSA. The CDR3 is 15 residues long. The CDR3 region has the DNA TGTGCCAGCAGCTTAGCCGGGACTAGCGACTACGAGCAGTACTTC. Amino acid sequence: CASSLAGTSDYEQYF.

This clone was observed a handful of times. The chain carries TRBV4-2 and TRBJ2-1, with D possibly matching TRBD2 (6 bases). Per the germline V gene, CDR1 is LGHNA and CDR2 is YNFKEQ. The CDR3 totals 15 residues. V was clipped by 4 bases and J by 8 bases, with 18 bases between them. CDR3 nucleotide sequence: TGTGCCAGCAGCCGAGAGCAGGAGGGGCACGATGAGCAGTTCTTC. It is translated as CASSREQEGHDEQFF.

J is TRBJ1-6 and V is TRBV19, with 10 bases identical to TRBD1. The CDR3 contains 17 residues. CDR1 is LNHDA and CDR2 is SQIVND in the germline V gene (reference sequence). Trimming at V came to 3 bases and at J to 4 bases, leaving 6 bases not matched to a gene. This chain's CDR3 is CASSITGTGEYNSPLHF. In DNA, the CDR3 is TGTGCCAGTAGTATCACCGGGACAGGGGAATATAATTCACCCCTCCACTTT.

In this sample, this clone turned up once. The chain carries TRBV27 and TRBJ1-2, with TRBD1 identical over 7 bases. Per the germline V gene, CDR1 is MNHEY and CDR2 is SMNVEV (reference sequence). Losses at the gene ends were 4 bases for V and 8 bases for J; bases not matched to a gene: 7. The CDR3 runs 13 residues. The CDR3 here is CASSSQTGQGYTF. In DNA form, the CDR3 reads TGTGCCAGCAGTTCTCAGACAGGGCAGGGCTACACCTTC.

The chain combines TRBV7-9 with TRBJ2-5; TRBD2 agrees at 9 bases. Germline V gene data show CDR1 as SEHNR and CDR2 as FQNEAQ (reference sequence). The CDR3 is 16 amino acids. With V trimmed by 2 bases and J by 5 bases, 9 bases remained unmatched. This chain's CDR3 is CASSLFGRGGEETQYF. DNA for the CDR3: TGTGCCAGCAGCTTATTCGGGCGGGGGGGTGAGGAGACCCAGTACTTC.

V is TRBV12-5 and J is TRBJ2-1; TRBD2 might be the D (6 bases). CDR1 is LGHNT, CDR2 FRNRAP, per germline. Deletions cut 1 base from V and 12 bases from J, with 16 bases between. There are 14 residues in the CDR3. The CDR3 is CASGLGMSLGGQFF. The DNA of the CDR3 is TGTGCTAGTGGTTTGGGTATGAGCCTCGGGGGGCAGTTCTTC. Full variable domain (outside the CDR3, taken from reference TRBV12-5 and TRBJ2-1): DARVTQTPRHKVTEMGQEVTMRCQPILGHNTVFWYRQTMMQGLELLAYFRNRAPLDDSGMPKDRFSAEMPDATLATLKIQPSEPRDSAVYFCASGLGMSLGGQFFGPGTRLTVL.

This clone was seen more than once but under ten times. The rearrangement links TRBV6-4 to TRBJ1-5; D is undetermined. Trimming stripped 5 bases from V and 4 bases from J, with 9 bases between. Germline V CDR1 and CDR2: MRHNA, SNTAGT. The CDR3 spans 13 residues. CDR3 coding DNA: TGTGCCAGCAGTCAACTAGCGAATCAGCCCCAGCATTTT. The encoded protein is CASSQLANQPQHF.

The genes are TRBV7-2 and TRBJ1-1; D call uncertain. The CDR3 runs to 13 residues. V was trimmed by 3 bases and J by 1 base, leaving 6 bases between them. Germline CDR1 reads SGHTA; CDR2 reads FQGNSA. The CDR3 DNA reads as TGTGCCAGCAGCTTTCCCCAGAACACTGAAGCTTTCTTT. Encoded protein: CASSFPQNTEAFF.